The following is a TCR beta chain sequence with its context. Its specificity is unknown. CDR1 is MNHNS, CDR2 SASEGT, per germline. The CDR3 is 12 amino acids. V lost 0 bases to trimming and J lost 8 bases, with 7 bases between them. This sample stems from a study of T-cell reconstitution after alpha-beta-depleted transplantation in children. Study-level points and caveats: Among T cells one year after transplant, newly produced cells accounted for most counts and diversity. Several patients had high TCRbeta diversity at day 60; it came from surviving recipient T cells and thymic progenitors. About two months after transplant, alpha-beta T cells reportedly came from several hundred expanded graft clones.

A TCRbeta library incorporating unique molecular identifiers was prepared. One entry per CDR3 protein, called by TCRdb with MiXCR from the PCR reads. The sample holds some 840,000 distinct CDR3 sequences, 15% to 20% seen once. The sequences come from PBMCs, mostly from graft donor cells, collected 360 days after TCRalphabeta/CD19-depleted stem cell transplant. The chain uses TRBV6-1 and TRBJ1-1; D unclear. This TCR came from a male patient between 5 and 17 years old who had a stem cell transplant for acute lymphoblastic leukemia, so the T cells may come from the graft donor. CDR3 coding DNA: TGTGCCAGCAGTGAAGCGCTACCAGAAGCTTTCTTT. It codes for CASSEALPEAFF.